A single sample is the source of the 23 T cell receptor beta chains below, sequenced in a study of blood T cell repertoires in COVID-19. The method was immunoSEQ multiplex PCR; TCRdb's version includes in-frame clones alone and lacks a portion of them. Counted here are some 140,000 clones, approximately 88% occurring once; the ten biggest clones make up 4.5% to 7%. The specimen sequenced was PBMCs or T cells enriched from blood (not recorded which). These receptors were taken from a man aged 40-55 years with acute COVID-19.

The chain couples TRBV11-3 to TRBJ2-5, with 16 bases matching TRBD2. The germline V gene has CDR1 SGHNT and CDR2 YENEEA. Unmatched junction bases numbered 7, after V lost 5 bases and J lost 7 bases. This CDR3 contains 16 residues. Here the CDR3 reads CASSLGTSGREGTQYF. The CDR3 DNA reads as TGTGCCAGCAGCCTAGGGACTAGCGGGAGGGAAGGGACCCAGTACTTC.

DNA of the CDR3: TGTGCCAGCAGTCGGGCAGGACAGGTACTGGGAGATACGCAGTATTTT. Translation: CASSRAGQVLGDTQYF. V usage is TRBV19 and J usage is TRBJ2-3; 7 bases align to TRBD1. Germline assignment: CDR1 LNHDA and CDR2 SQIVND (reference sequence). The V gene end was trimmed by 9 bases and the J gene end by 5 bases; junction bases not matched to a gene: 17. This CDR3 comprises 16 residues.

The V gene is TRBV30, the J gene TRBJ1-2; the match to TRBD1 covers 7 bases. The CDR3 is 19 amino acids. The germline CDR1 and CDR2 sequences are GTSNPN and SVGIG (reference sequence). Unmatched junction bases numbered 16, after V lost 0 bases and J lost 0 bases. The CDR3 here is CAWSVGVGQQERANYGYTF. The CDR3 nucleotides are TGTGCCTGGAGTGTAGGTGTGGGACAGCAAGAGCGGGCTAACTATGGCTACACCTTC.

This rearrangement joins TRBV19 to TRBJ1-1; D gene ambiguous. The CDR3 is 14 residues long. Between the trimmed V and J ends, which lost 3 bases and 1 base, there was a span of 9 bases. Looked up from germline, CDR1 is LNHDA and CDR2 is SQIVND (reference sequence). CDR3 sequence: CASSMGSSNTEAFF. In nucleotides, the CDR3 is TGTGCCAGTAGTATGGGCTCTTCGAACACTGAAGCTTTCTTT. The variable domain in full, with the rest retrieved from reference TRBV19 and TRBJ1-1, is DGGITQSPKYLFRKEGQNVTLSCEQNLNHDAMYWYRQDPGQGLRLIYYSQIVNDFQKGDIAEGYSVSREKKESFPLTVTSAQKNPTAFYLCASSMGSSNTEAFFGQGTRLTVV.

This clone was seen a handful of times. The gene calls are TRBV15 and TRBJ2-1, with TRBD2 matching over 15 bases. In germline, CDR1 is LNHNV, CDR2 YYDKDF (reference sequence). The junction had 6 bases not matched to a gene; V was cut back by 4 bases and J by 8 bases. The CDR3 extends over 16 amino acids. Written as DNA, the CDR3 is TGTGCCACCAGCAACGGACTAGCGGGAGGGCCTTATGAGCAGTTCTTC. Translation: CATSNGLAGGPYEQFF.

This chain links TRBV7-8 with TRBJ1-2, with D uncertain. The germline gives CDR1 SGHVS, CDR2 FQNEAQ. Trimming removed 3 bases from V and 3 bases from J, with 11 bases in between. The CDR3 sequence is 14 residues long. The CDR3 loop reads CASSFGWSHYGYTF. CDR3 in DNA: TGTGCCAGCAGCTTTGGCTGGAGTCACTATGGCTACACCTTC.

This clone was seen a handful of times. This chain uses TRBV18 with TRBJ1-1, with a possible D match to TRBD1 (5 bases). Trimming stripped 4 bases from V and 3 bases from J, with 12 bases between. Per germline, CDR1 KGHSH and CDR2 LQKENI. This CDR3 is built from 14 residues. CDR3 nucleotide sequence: TGTGCCAGCTCACTACAGGCGGCGGACACTGAAGCTTTCTTT. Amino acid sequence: CASSLQAADTEAFF.

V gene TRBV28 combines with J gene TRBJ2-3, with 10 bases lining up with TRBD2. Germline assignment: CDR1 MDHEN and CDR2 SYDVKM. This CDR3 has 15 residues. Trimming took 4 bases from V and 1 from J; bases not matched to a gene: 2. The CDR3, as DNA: TGTGCCAGCAGTTCCGGGACTAGCGGCACAGATACGCAGTATTTT. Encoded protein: CASSSGTSGTDTQYF.

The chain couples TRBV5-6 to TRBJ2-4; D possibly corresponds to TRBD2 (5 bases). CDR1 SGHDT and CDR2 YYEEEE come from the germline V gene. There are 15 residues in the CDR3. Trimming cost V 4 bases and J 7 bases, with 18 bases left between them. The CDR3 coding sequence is TGTGCCAGCAGCGCGGGCCCGGTAGGGCAGAACATTCAGTACTTC. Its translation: CASSAGPVGQNIQYF. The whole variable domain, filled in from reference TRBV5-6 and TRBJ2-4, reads DAGVTQSPTHLIKTRGQQVTLRCSPKSGHDTVSWYQQALGQGPQFIFQYYEEEERQRGNFPDRFSGHQFPNYSSELNVNALLLGDSALYLCASSAGPVGQNIQYFGAGTRLSVL.

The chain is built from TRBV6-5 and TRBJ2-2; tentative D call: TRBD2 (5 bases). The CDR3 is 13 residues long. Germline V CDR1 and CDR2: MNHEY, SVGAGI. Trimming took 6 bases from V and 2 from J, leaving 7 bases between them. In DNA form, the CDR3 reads TGTGCCAGCAGGGAGGTCAACACCGGGGAGCTGTTTTTT. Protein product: CASREVNTGELFF.

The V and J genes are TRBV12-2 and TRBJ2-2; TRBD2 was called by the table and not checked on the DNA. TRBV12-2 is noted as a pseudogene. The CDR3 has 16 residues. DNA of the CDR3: TGTGCAAGTCCCAGTTCTAGCGGGGGGTACACCGGGGAGCTGTTTTTT. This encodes CASPSSSGGYTGELFF.

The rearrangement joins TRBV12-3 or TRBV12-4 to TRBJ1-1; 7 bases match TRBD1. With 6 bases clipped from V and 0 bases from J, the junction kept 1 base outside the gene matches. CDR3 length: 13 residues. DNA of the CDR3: TGTGCCAGCAGGGGACAGTTGAACACTGAAGCTTTCTTT. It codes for CASRGQLNTEAFF.

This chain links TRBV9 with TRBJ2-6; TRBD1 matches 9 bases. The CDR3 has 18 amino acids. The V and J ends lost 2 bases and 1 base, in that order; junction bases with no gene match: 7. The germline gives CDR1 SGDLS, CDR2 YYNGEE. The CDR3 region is CASSVDGQGISGANVLTF. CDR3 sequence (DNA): TGTGCCAGCAGCGTTGATGGACAGGGGATTTCTGGGGCCAACGTCCTGACTTTC.

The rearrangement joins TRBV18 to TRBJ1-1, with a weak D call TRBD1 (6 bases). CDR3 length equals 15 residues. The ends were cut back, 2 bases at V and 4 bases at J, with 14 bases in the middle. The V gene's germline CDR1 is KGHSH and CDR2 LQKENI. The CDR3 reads CASSPSGVGGTEAFF. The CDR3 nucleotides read TGTGCCAGCTCACCATCAGGGGTCGGAGGCACTGAAGCTTTCTTT.

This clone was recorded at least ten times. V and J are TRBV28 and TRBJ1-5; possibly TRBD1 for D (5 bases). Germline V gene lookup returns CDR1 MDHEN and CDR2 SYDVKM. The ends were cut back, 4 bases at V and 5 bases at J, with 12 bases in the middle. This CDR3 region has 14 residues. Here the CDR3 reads CASSSGTPYQPQHF. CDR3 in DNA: TGTGCCAGCAGTTCCGGGACTCCCTATCAGCCCCAGCATTTT.

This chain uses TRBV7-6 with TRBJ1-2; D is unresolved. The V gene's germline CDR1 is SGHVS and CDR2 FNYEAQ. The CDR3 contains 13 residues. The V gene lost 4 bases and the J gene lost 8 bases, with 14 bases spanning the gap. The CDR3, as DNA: TGTGCCAGCAGCTCAGGTCTTCTGCAAGGCTACACCTTC. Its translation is CASSSGLLQGYTF. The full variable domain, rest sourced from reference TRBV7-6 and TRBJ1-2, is GAGVSQSPRYKVTKRGQDVALRCDPISGHVSLYWYRQALGQGPEFLTYFNYEAQQDKSGLPNDRFSAERPEGSISTLTIQRTEQRDSAMYRCASSSGLLQGYTFGSGTRLTVV.

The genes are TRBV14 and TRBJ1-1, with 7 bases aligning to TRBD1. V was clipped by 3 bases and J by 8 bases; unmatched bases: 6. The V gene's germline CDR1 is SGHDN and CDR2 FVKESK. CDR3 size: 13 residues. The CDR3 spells CASSQVPGQEAFF. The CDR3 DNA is TGTGCCAGCAGCCAGGTTCCGGGACAGGAAGCTTTCTTT.

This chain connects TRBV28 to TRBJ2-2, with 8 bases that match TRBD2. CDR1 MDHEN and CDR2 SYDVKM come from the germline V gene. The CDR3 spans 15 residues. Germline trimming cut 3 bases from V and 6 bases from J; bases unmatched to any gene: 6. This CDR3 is CASSLNSGGAGELFF. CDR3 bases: TGTGCCAGCAGTTTGAACTCGGGGGGGGCCGGGGAGCTGTTTTTT. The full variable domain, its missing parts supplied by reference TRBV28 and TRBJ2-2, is DVKVTQSSRYLVKRTGEKVFLECVQDMDHENMFWYRQDPGLGLRLIYFSYDVKMKEKGDIPEGYSVSREKKERFSLILESASTNQTSMYLCASSLNSGGAGELFFGEGSRLTVL.

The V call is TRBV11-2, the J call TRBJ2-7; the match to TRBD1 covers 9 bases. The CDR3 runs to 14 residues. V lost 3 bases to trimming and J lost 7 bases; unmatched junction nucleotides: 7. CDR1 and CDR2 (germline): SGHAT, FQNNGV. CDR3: CASSFRDRDGEQYF. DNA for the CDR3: TGTGCCAGCAGCTTCCGGGACAGGGATGGGGAGCAGTACTTC.

The chain's CDR3 is CASSGDRVYGYTF. In DNA, the CDR3 is TGTGCCAGCAGTGGGGACAGGGTTTATGGCTACACCTTC. This chain joins TRBV28 and TRBJ1-2; 9 nucleotides line up with TRBD1. The junction had 3 bases not matched to a gene; V was cut back by 5 bases and J by 5 bases. CDR1 MDHEN and CDR2 SYDVKM come from the germline V gene. The length of the CDR3 is 13 residues.

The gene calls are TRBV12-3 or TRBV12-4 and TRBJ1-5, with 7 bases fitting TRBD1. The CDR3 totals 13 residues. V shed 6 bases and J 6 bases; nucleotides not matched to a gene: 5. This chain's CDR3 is CASRPGGTQPQHF. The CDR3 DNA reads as TGTGCCAGCAGACCAGGGGGGACTCAGCCCCAGCATTTT.

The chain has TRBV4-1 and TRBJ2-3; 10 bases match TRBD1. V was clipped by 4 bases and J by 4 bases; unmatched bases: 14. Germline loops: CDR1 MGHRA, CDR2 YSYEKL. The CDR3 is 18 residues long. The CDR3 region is CASSLQAPGTGVPDTQYF. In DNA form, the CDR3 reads TGCGCCAGCAGCCTTCAGGCTCCCGGGACAGGGGTCCCAGATACGCAGTATTTT.

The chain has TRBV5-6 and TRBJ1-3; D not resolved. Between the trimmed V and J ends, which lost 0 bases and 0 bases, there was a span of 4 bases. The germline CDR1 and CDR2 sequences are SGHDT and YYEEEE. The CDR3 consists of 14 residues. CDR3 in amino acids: CASSLASSGNTIYF. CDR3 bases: TGTGCCAGCAGCTTGGCCAGCTCTGGAAACACCATATATTTT.